Below, 22 T cell receptor beta chains from the same sample are listed, as sequenced in a study of blood T cell repertoires in COVID-19. Profiling relied on immunoSEQ multiplex PCR, and the TCRdb table lists in-frame clones only, not all of them. The table lists some 290,000 clones, 65% to 90% of them singletons. Sequenced: peripheral blood. These receptors all stem from a woman aged 55-69 years with active or convalescent COVID-19.

The CDR3 loop is CASSQPAQGPKEKLFF. The CDR3 DNA reads as TGCGCCAGCAGTCAACCGGCGCAGGGTCCCAAGGAAAAACTGTTTTTT. The chain combines TRBV23-1 with TRBJ1-4, with a weak D call TRBD1 (5 bases). TRBV23-1 is given ORF status, its function remaining uncertain. Trimming stripped 2 bases from V and 8 bases from J, with 18 bases between. This CDR3 region has 16 residues.

The gene calls are TRBV2 and TRBJ1-5, with D perhaps TRBD1 (5 bases). CDR1 is SNHLY and CDR2 is FYNNEI in the germline V gene. This CDR3 region has 18 residues. V was cut by 3 bases and J by 0 bases, with 18 bases left in between. The CDR3 loop reads CASSEGGGRWYSNQPQHF. Here the CDR3 DNA reads TGTGCCAGCAGTGAGGGCGGGGGGAGGTGGTATAGCAATCAGCCCCAGCATTTT. Based on the CDR3 plus reference TRBV2 and TRBJ1-5, the full variable domain is EPEVTQTPSHQVTQMGQEVILRCVPISNHLYFYWYRQILGQKVEFLVSFYNNEISEKSEIFDDQFSVERPDGSNFTLKIRSTKLEDSAMYFCASSEGGGRWYSNQPQHFGDGTRLSIL.

The chain couples TRBV7-2 to TRBJ2-7; 16 bases align to TRBD2. The junction had 11 bases not matched to a gene; V was cut back by 4 bases and J by 2 bases. This CDR3 comprises 19 residues. CDR1 is SGHTA, CDR2 FQGNSA, per germline. The CDR3 spells CASSSPGLAGGLRPYEQYF. CDR3 nucleotide sequence: TGTGCCAGCAGCTCACCGGGACTAGCGGGGGGGCTGAGGCCCTACGAGCAGTACTTC.

The V and J genes are TRBV24-1 and TRBJ1-6, with D maybe TRBD1 (6 bases). CDR1 and CDR2 (germline): KGHDR, SFDVKD. CDR3 length: 13 residues. V lost 10 bases and J 5 bases, leaving 11 bases between the germline ends. The CDR3 reads CATRGADNSPLHF. The CDR3 region has the DNA TGTGCCACACGGGGGGCGGATAATTCACCCCTCCACTTT.

The count of this clone is one. This sequence joins TRBV27 and TRBJ1-4; 7 nucleotides agree with TRBD1. V shed 5 bases and J 5 bases; nucleotides not matched to a gene: 11. Per germline, CDR1 MNHEY and CDR2 SMNVEV (reference sequence). The CDR3 is 16 residues long. CDR3 DNA sequence: TGTGCCAGCAGTCCGCCGAGGGCCAGGGGGAATGAAAAACTGTTTTTT. Protein product: CASSPPRARGNEKLFF.

This clone was seen a single time. The V gene is TRBV24-1, the J gene TRBJ2-4; tentative D call: TRBD1 (6 bases). Germline values: CDR1 KGHDR, CDR2 SFDVKD. Trimming removed 6 bases from V and 0 bases from J, with 14 bases in between. The CDR3 contains 16 residues. The DNA for the CDR3 is TGTGCCACCAGTCCGAGGGGGTCTAGAGCCAAAAACATTCAGTACTTC. It translates to CATSPRGSRAKNIQYF.

This clone was counted once. The rearrangement joins TRBV11-2 to TRBJ1-1, with TRBD1 as a possible D gene (6 bases). Trimming took 8 bases from V and 1 from J, leaving 17 bases between them. The CDR3 has 15 amino acids. Germline V CDR1 and CDR2: SGHAT, FQNNGV. In DNA form, the CDR3 reads TGTGCCAGCTCACAGGGTGCAGGTTGGAACACTGAAGCTTTCTTT. Protein sequence: CASSQGAGWNTEAFF.

V and J are TRBV5-1 and TRBJ1-1; D possibly corresponds to TRBD1 (6 bases). Trimming left V 4 bases short and J 3 bases short, with 22 bases between. CDR1 is SGHRS and CDR2 is YFSETQ in the germline V gene. The CDR3 runs 17 residues. For the CDR3, the DNA is TGCGCCAGCAGCAAATACTTAGCGTCTACAGGGTACACTGAAGCTTTCTTT. This encodes CASSKYLASTGYTEAFF.

This clone has a single count. This chain connects TRBV2 to TRBJ1-1; no firm D call. In germline, CDR1 is SNHLY, CDR2 FYNNEI. The CDR3 totals 14 residues. The V end was cut by 4 bases, the J end by 1 base, with 10 bases between. Here the CDR3 reads CASSGARRNTEAFF. In DNA, the CDR3 is TGTGCCAGCAGTGGAGCTAGGAGGAACACTGAAGCTTTCTTT. The full variable domain, with the rest looked up from reference TRBV2 and TRBJ1-1, is EPEVTQTPSHQVTQMGQEVILRCVPISNHLYFYWYRQILGQKVEFLVSFYNNEISEKSEIFDDQFSVERPDGSNFTLKIRSTKLEDSAMYFCASSGARRNTEAFFGQGTRLTVV.

The J gene is TRBJ1-1, the V gene TRBV25-1; TRBD1 matches 7 bases. The CDR3 length is 17 residues. V trimming: 4 bases; J trimming: 1 base; junction bases outside the gene matches: 12. Germline CDR1 and CDR2: MGHDK and SYGVNS. The CDR3 loop is CASSGFGTEVANTEAFF. CDR3 coding DNA: TGTGCCAGCAGTGGATTCGGGACAGAAGTGGCGAACACTGAAGCTTTCTTT.

J is TRBJ1-1 and V is TRBV10-3; the D gene is possibly TRBD1 (6 bases). Trimming shortened V by 6 bases and J by 4 bases, and 24 bases separated the two germline ends. The germline V gene encodes CDR1 ENHRY and CDR2 SYGVKD. This CDR3 is built from 17 residues. In DNA, the CDR3 is TGTGCCATCAGGGCCACAGGGAACCTTGCCGTAGGCACTGAAGCTTTCTTT. Protein product: CAIRATGNLAVGTEAFF.

This clone has a handful of counts. The rearrangement links TRBV29-1 to TRBJ1-2, with D possibly matching TRBD1 (5 bases). Trimming stripped 7 bases from V and 0 bases from J, with 21 bases between. The germline V gene encodes CDR1 SQVTM and CDR2 ANQGSEA. CDR3 size: 16 residues. The CDR3 protein is CSGALVQGSANYGYTF. DNA of the CDR3: TGCAGCGGTGCCCTCGTCCAGGGTTCGGCTAACTATGGCTACACCTTC.

The genes are TRBV6-1 and TRBJ1-3; D remains ambiguous. Trimming pared 3 bases from V and 0 bases from J, leaving 12 bases between. This CDR3 has 16 amino acids. CDR1 and CDR2 from the germline V gene are MNHNS and SASEGT. CDR3: CASSDNGRDSGNTIYF. The CDR3 DNA reads as TGTGCCAGCAGTGATAATGGACGGGACTCTGGAAACACCATATATTTT.

J is TRBJ1-3 and V is TRBV5-4, with TRBD1 matching 8 bases. In germline, CDR1 is SGHNT, CDR2 YYREEE (reference sequence). The length of the CDR3 is 17 residues. The V and J ends lost 3 bases and 1 base, in that order; junction bases with no gene match: 9. CDR3 protein: CASSSDRGTSSGNTIYF. CDR3 DNA sequence: TGTGCCAGCAGCTCCGACAGGGGAACGAGTTCTGGAAACACCATATATTTT.

The chain combines TRBV2 with TRBJ1-3; D unresolved. The V end lost 6 bases, the J end lost 0 bases, and 15 bases lay between the germline ends. The CDR3 runs to 16 residues. Germline CDR1 SNHLY, CDR2 FYNNEI. This CDR3 reads CASRRLQSLSGNTIYF. In nucleotides, the CDR3 is TGTGCCAGCAGGCGATTACAGTCCCTCTCTGGAAACACCATATATTTT.

The rearrangement uses TRBV4-1 and TRBJ2-7; 10 positions agree with TRBD1. Germline V CDR1 and CDR2: MGHRA, YSYEKL. V lost 4 bases to trimming and J lost 2 bases; unmatched junction nucleotides: 14. The CDR3 totals 18 residues. CDR3 in DNA: TGCGCCAGCAGCCCCTTACTAGCGTTCGGGACAGGGGCCTACGAGCAGTACTTC. Translated, it gives CASSPLLAFGTGAYEQYF.

This clone was observed once. The chain couples TRBV7-2 to TRBJ2-7, with a possible D match to TRBD1 (5 bases). The CDR3 is 13 residues long. V shed 7 bases and J shed 3 bases, with 13 bases lying between them. Germline loops: CDR1 SGHTA, CDR2 FQGNSA. CDR3 sequence: CASTPDTVYEQYF. In DNA form, the CDR3 reads TGTGCCAGCACCCCGGACACGGTCTACGAGCAGTACTTC. The entire variable domain, with the rest obtained from reference TRBV7-2 and TRBJ2-7, is as follows: GAGVSQSPSNKVTEKGKDVELRCDPISGHTALYWYRQSLGQGLEFLIYFQGNSAPDKSGLPSDRFSAERTGGSVSTLTIQRTQQEDSAVYLCASTPDTVYEQYFGPGTRLTVT.

The chain employs TRBV7-9 and TRBJ2-7; 9 nucleotides agree with TRBD2. The V and J ends lost 6 bases and 5 bases, in that order; junction bases with no gene match: 11. This CDR3 comprises 15 residues. Germline V gene lookup returns CDR1 SEHNR and CDR2 FQNEAQ (reference sequence). The DNA for the CDR3 is TGTGCCAGCAGATCTAGGCGGGGGGGCTCTGACGAGCAGTACTTC. Protein: CASRSRRGGSDEQYF.

The gene calls are TRBV5-1 and TRBJ2-5; 8 bases are a match to TRBD2. CDR3 size: 14 residues. Germline-derived CDR1 and CDR2 are SGHRS and YFSETQ. The trim removed 7 bases at V and 2 bases at J, leaving 7 bases unmatched. The CDR3 nucleotides are TGCGCCAGCGCTGTAGCGGGGCTGCAAGAGACCCAGTACTTC. It specifies CASAVAGLQETQYF. Variable domain in full (rest from reference TRBV5-1 and TRBJ2-5): KAGVTQTPRYLIKTRGQQVTLSCSPISGHRSVSWYQQTPGQGLQFLFEYFSETQRNKGNFPGRFSGRQFSNSRSEMNVSTLELGDSALYLCASAVAGLQETQYFGPGTRLLVL.

V is TRBV6-6 and J is TRBJ1-3; 8 nucleotides agree with TRBD1. The CDR3 contains 14 residues. Trimming removed 7 bases from V and 4 bases from J; junction bases left unmatched: 6. Germline CDR1 MNHNY, CDR2 SVGAGI (reference sequence). The CDR3 is CASTGTGTGNTIYF. CDR3 DNA: TGTGCCAGCACCGGGACAGGTACAGGAAACACCATATATTTT.

The J gene is TRBJ2-1, the V gene TRBV19; 10 positions match TRBD1. The CDR3 is 15 residues long. V trimming: 0 bases; J trimming: 8 bases; junction bases outside the gene matches: 4. Germline values: CDR1 LNHDA, CDR2 SQIVND (reference sequence). Written as DNA, the CDR3 is TGTGCCAGTAGTATAGACGGGACAGGGGCCGATGAGCAGTTCTTC. Translating gives CASSIDGTGADEQFF.

The chain recombines TRBV20-1 with TRBJ1-4, with 8 bases fitting TRBD1. V trimming: 3 bases; J trimming: 5 bases; junction bases outside the gene matches: 11. The V gene's germline CDR1 is DFQATT and CDR2 SNEGSKA (reference sequence). The CDR3 length is 16 residues. CDR3 sequence reads: CSASARLGTGNEKLFF. The CDR3 nucleotides are TGCAGTGCTAGTGCCCGTTTAGGGACAGGAAATGAAAAACTGTTTTTT.